This T cell receptor beta chain was identified during a study of T cells in Graves' hyperthyroidism and ophthalmopathy (dated by TCRdb to between 2018 and 2021). Some background on the complete study: Peripheral blood was collected at initial diagnosis, before any treatment. To identify distinguishing TCR V-J signatures, a discovery cohort of around 100 patients was used, comprising under 45 with Graves' ophthalmopathy and around 57 with stable Graves' hyperthyroidism. Prospective prediction of ophthalmopathy was tested in an independent validation cohort of 18 hyperthyroidism patients and 15 to 17 patients who later progressed to ophthalmopathy. The approximately 98 discovery patients were randomly divided into training and test sets at a 7:3 ratio. Thyroid tissue and blood T-cell repertoires from several Graves' hyperthyroidism patients were also compared in the study. After sampling, hyperthyroidism patients received methimazole starting at 30 mg daily, and ophthalmopathy patients received high-dose intravenous methylprednisolone. The paper reports TCR Vbeta CDR3 sequencing of 130 to 150 peripheral blood samples: approximately 41 ophthalmopathy, some 80 hyperthyroidism and about 17 progressor patients. Results the study describes overall, beyond this receptor: During validation, the model predicted progression to ophthalmopathy a median of about 6.3 months ahead of onset, with almost 71% sensitivity and less than 85% specificity. Most expanded thyroid clonotypes (frequency above 0.001) were also detected in blood, a finding suggesting that blood repertoires may reflect thyroid immune responses. In cross-validation, a model built on a 13 V-J signature told ophthalmopathy apart from stable hyperthyroidism with approximately 90% sensitivity and roughly 81% specificity, and in testing the same model reached 80%/75%. No statistical method was used to set the sample size in advance, and investigators knew the group allocation.

TCR beta CDR3 regions were amplified from RNA transcripts. For the first round of RT-PCR on the TCR CDR3, the HTBI primer set was used together with the Qiagen OneStep RT-PCR kit. A second multiplex PCR round built the libraries, followed by size selection and purification. Sequencing of the libraries was done on an Illumina HiSeq2000 using paired-end 100 bp reads. Concerning the study's data processing: SOAPnuke was used to process the raw data, throwing out any read that contained adapters or uncalled bases, had a mean Phred below 15, or lacked an exact constant-primer or identifier match. High-quality paired reads were merged using COPE v1.2.5, and each unique nucleotide sequence was defined as a clonotype. MiTCR v1.1 was used to align clonotypes to the IMGT TRBV, TRBD and TRBJ reference segments. Only V-J combinations with frequency above 0.0001, covering approximately 99% of repertoires, were analysed. The TCS score was defined as F50 (clonal expansion) divided by E x V (chaos), with BLOSUM62-based TCRdist calculated between CDR3 peptides within each V-J. Welch's t-statistics and random forest reduced around 520 V-J features to roughly 13, which were used in a naive Bayes classifier (R e1071). The public sequencing data were trimmed at Q25 with fastp and processed into clonotypes with MiXCR by TCRdb, which kept only in-frame beta chains. CDR3 protein duplicates are merged, each entry listing the most common genes and DNA. V and J calls and clone size were set by TCRdb, not the authors. The sample includes about 400,000 distinct CDR3 sequences, with roughly 14% observed a single time. About 13% of the sample is in the top ten clones.

Turning to this clonotype: This receptor's antigen is unknown. No base qualities exist here, and no much larger clone lies one base off it.

Ophthalmopathy patients had moderately to severely active disease, with a Clinical Activity Score of 3 or more, a NOSPECS grade of 4 or more, and a disease duration of less than 3 months. The study excluded patients with uncontrolled infections, other autoimmune diseases, pregnancy or lactation. Diagnoses relied on clinical symptoms, serum thyroxine and TRAb, thyroid ultrasound and orbital computed tomography. PBMCs were isolated from more than 8 ml of fresh peripheral blood by Ficoll-Paque density gradient centrifugation. Trizol reagent was used to extract total RNA, and RNA quality was then checked on an Agilent 2100 Bioanalyzer. V drops 4 bases and J drops 3 bases, leaving 10 bases in between. The germline V gene supplies CDR1 SNHLY and CDR2 FYNNEI. The CDR3 numbers 13 residues from cysteine through phenylalanine. The read is trimmed to its CDR3 DNA, 39 bases read in frame from base 1.

The chain joins TRBV2 to TRBJ2-7; perhaps TRBD2 is the D gene, with 5 bases matching. This receptor was taken from a man younger than 35 with Graves' ophthalmopathy. The sequencing sample was made of blood. The CDR3 protein sequence reads: CASSGGNLYEQYF. The DNA reads TGTGCCAGCAGTGGAGGGAACCTCTACGAGCAGTACTTC. Joined to the reference TRBV2 and TRBJ2-7 proteins, this CDR3 gives the full variable domain: EPEVTQTPSHQVTQMGQEVILRCVPISNHLYFYWYRQILGQKVEFLVSFYNNEISEKSEIFDDQFSVERPDGSNFTLKIRSTKLEDSAMYFCASSGGNLYEQYFGPGTRLTVT.